This T cell receptor beta chain is drawn from a study of response to subunit inactivated influenza vaccine. Each CDR3 protein gets one entry after TCRdb re-called the RT-PCR reads with MiXCR. The table lists about 620,000 distinct CDR3 sequences, approximately 10% of them singletons. From germline, CDR1 is DFQATT and CDR2 SNEGSKA (reference sequence). J gave up 1 base and V 2 bases, and 3 bases lay outside the gene matches. This CDR3 spans 15 amino acids. There are a few counts of this clonotype. The data also belong to a second study, concerning T cells expressing NK-cell markers. That work adds: UMIs were included in TCR beta cDNA generated by 5'RACE template switching. Cells sorted as CD3+CD56+NKG2C+, CD3+CD56+NKG2C- and CD3+CD56-NKG2C+ T cells supplied the TCR beta repertoires. Eight donors were sequenced, seven testing HCMV-seropositive and one testing seronegative. In a group of several donors, dominant NKG2C+ clonotypes represented about 1.0-7.5% of CD8+ T cells. In several donors, dominant clonotypes made up about 28.3-65% of CD3+CD56-NKG2C+ cells.

The chain recombines TRBV20-1 with TRBJ2-5; 11 bases agree with TRBD2. The sequence came from a man aged 45 to 65 who received an inactivated influenza vaccine. The material sequenced was PBMCs from blood, taken on the day of vaccination. The CDR3 DNA sequence: TGCAGTGCTAGACCGGGACTAGCGGTCCAAGAGACCCAGTACTTC. It codes for CSARPGLAVQETQYF.